The 21 T cell receptor beta chains below come from one sample, sequenced in a study of shared clonotypes between healthy human individuals. Sequencing used immunoSEQ multiplex PCR; TCRdb keeps in-frame clones, though not all of them. The sample lists around 2.1 million clones, roughly 91% seen once, with roughly 1.7% in the top ten. Selected positively for CCR7 and CD45RO-negative, naive CD8 cells excluded terminally differentiated effector memory CD45RA+ cells. Sequencing input: naive CD8+ T cells from PBMCs. The receptor set was obtained from a man between 18 and 35 years old in good health. Some clones in this sample may be carry-over from other donors' samples.

On this clone itself: This sequence may be a read error, since a much larger clone differs from it by one base. The sample carries other DNA sequences with the same CDR3. V gene TRBV7-2 combines with J gene TRBJ2-5; D is undetermined. The CDR3 totals 12 residues. Germline V CDR1 and CDR2: SGHTA, FQGNSA. Trimming left V 1 base short and J 5 bases short, with 5 bases between. The CDR3 loop reads CASSLVLETQYF. The CDR3 nucleotides read TGTGCCAGCAGCTTAGTTCTGGAGACCCAGTACTTC.

The genes are TRBV9 and TRBJ2-1, with TRBD2 matching 13 bases. CDR3 length: 16 amino acids. Germline V gene lookup returns CDR1 SGDLS and CDR2 YYNGEE. V gave up 3 bases and J gave up 8 bases; unmatched junction bases: 8. CDR3 nucleotide sequence: TGTGCCAGCAGCGCGGGACTAGCGGGAAAGGGAGATGAGCAGTTCTTC. It is translated as CASSAGLAGKGDEQFF.

J is TRBJ2-1 and V is TRBV4-1; 9 bases match TRBD1. Germline V CDR1 and CDR2: MGHRA, YSYEKL. The CDR3 is 13 residues long. V lost 4 bases, J lost 6 bases, and 1 base stayed unmatched. DNA for the CDR3: TGCGCCAGCAGCCGGGGACAGGGCAATGAGCAGTTCTTC. Encoded protein: CASSRGQGNEQFF.

To note about this clone: Different DNA sequences within this sample yield the same CDR3. The chain recombines TRBV7-9 with TRBJ1-5; D unresolved. Deletions cut 2 bases from V and 1 base from J, with 3 bases between. The CDR3 extends over 13 amino acids. Germline V gene sequence: CDR1 SEHNR, CDR2 FQNEAQ (reference sequence). In DNA, the CDR3 is TGTGCCAGCAGCTTATCGAGCAATCAGCCCCAGCATTTT. This codes for CASSLSSNQPQHF. Full variable domain (missing parts from reference TRBV7-9 and TRBJ1-5): DTGVSQNPRHKITKRGQNVTFRCDPISEHNRLYWYRQTLGQGPEFLTYFQNEAQLEKSRLLSDRFSAERPKGSFSTLEIQRTEQGDSAMYLCASSLSSNQPQHFGDGTRLSIL.

The chain joins TRBV27 to TRBJ2-7; the D gene is possibly TRBD1 (6 bases). The V and J ends lost 5 bases and 4 bases respectively, with 12 bases between them. This CDR3 region has 13 residues. Germline V lookup: CDR1 MNHEY, CDR2 SMNVEV (reference sequence). CDR3 nucleotides: TGTGCCAGCAGTATCCTCCAGGGGTACGAGCAGTACTTC. It is translated as CASSILQGYEQYF.

This rearrangement joins TRBV19 to TRBJ2-1, with unresolved D. The germline gives CDR1 LNHDA, CDR2 SQIVND (reference sequence). This CDR3 is 16 amino acids long. V was pared by 8 bases and J by 4 bases, with 21 bases between. CDR3 amino acids: CASGPDQPIVYNEQFF. The DNA of the CDR3 is TGTGCCAGTGGTCCCGACCAGCCCATCGTTTACAATGAGCAGTTCTTC.

The CDR3 region has the DNA TGTGCCAGCAGCTTAGAGTCCGGCAGGGGGGTCGCCACCGGGGAGCTGTTTTTT. Translating gives CASSLESGRGVATGELFF. This chain uses TRBV7-9 with TRBJ2-2; D may be TRBD1 (7 bases). In germline, CDR1 is SEHNR, CDR2 FQNEAQ (reference sequence). Trimming removed 1 base from V and 4 bases from J, with 19 bases in between. The CDR3 length is 18 residues.

The chain has TRBV9 and TRBJ1-1; the D gene is possibly TRBD1 (5 bases). Deletions cut 0 bases from V and 0 bases from J, with 12 bases between. Germline V gives CDR1 SGDLS, CDR2 YYNGEE. There are 16 residues in the CDR3. CDR3 DNA sequence: TGTGCCAGCAGCGTAGAGTCGGGGGATCTGAACACTGAAGCTTTCTTT. Translation: CASSVESGDLNTEAFF.

The CDR3: CASSPASKWEQYF. DNA for the CDR3: TGTGCCAGCAGTCCGGCCTCAAAATGGGAGCAGTACTTC. The V and J genes are TRBV13 and TRBJ2-7, with D hard to call. The CDR3 is made up of 13 amino acids. The germline CDR1 and CDR2 sequences are PRHDT and FYEKMQ (reference sequence). V was shortened by 6 bases and J by 7 bases, with 16 bases between the two germline ends.

This chain uses TRBV28 with TRBJ2-1, with 7 bases matching TRBD2. The CDR3 loop spans 17 amino acids. Losses at the gene ends were 7 bases for V and 8 bases for J; bases not matched to a gene: 20. CDR1 and CDR2 from the germline V gene are MDHEN and SYDVKM. CDR3 region: CASKTTGSAREKDEQFF. As DNA, the CDR3 is TGTGCCAGCAAGACTACCGGGTCGGCGCGGGAGAAGGATGAGCAGTTCTTC.

V usage is TRBV12-5 and J usage is TRBJ2-1, with D perhaps TRBD2 (5 bases). Germline CDR1 and CDR2: LGHNT and FRNRAP. The CDR3 has 14 amino acids. V was trimmed by 1 base and J by 3 bases, leaving 7 bases between them. This CDR3 reads CASGLGTDYNEQFF. In DNA, the CDR3 is TGTGCTAGTGGTTTGGGGACTGACTACAATGAGCAGTTCTTC.

This sequence joins TRBV7-2 and TRBJ1-1, with D unresolved. The CDR3 sequence is 15 residues long. Trimming took 5 bases from V and 0 from J, leaving 13 bases between them. Germline V gene lookup returns CDR1 SGHTA and CDR2 FQGNSA. CDR3 DNA: TGTGCCAGCAGCCCAGTCCGAGGGATGAACACTGAAGCTTTCTTT. Amino acids: CASSPVRGMNTEAFF.

Only one count was recorded for this clone. This chain uses TRBV5-4 with TRBJ1-2, with D uncertain. The V gene lost 0 bases and the J gene lost 7 bases, with 22 bases spanning the gap. Per germline, CDR1 SGHNT and CDR2 YYREEE (reference sequence). This CDR3 has 17 amino acids. The CDR3 DNA reads as TGTGCCAGCAGCTTGGGGCCTGGGGAGGGTGGTCCGCGTGGCTACACCTTC. Its protein product is CASSLGPGEGGPRGYTF.

This clone has only a few counts. This specimen includes other DNA sequences encoding the same CDR3. This chain uses TRBV4-3 with TRBJ1-1; D is possibly TRBD1 (5 bases). This CDR3 has 13 residues. Germline loops: CDR1 LGHNA, CDR2 YSLEER. Trimming cost V 2 bases and J 2 bases, with 6 bases left between them. The CDR3 sequence is CASSQTGNTEAFF. In DNA, the CDR3 is TGCGCCAGCAGCCAAACAGGAAACACTGAAGCTTTCTTT.

This chain connects TRBV7-8 to TRBJ2-7, with D maybe TRBD2 (6 bases). Germline values: CDR1 SGHVS, CDR2 FQNEAQ. The CDR3 covers 17 residues. The V end lost 0 bases, the J end lost 2 bases, and 17 bases lay between the germline ends. In DNA, the CDR3 is TGTGCCAGCAGCTTAGCGCGGGGTAATAGCCGGACCTACGAGCAGTACTTC. Translation gives CASSLARGNSRTYEQYF.

The genes are TRBV28 and TRBJ1-5; no definite D call. There are 15 residues in the CDR3. V lost 7 bases, J lost 1 base, and 14 bases lay in between. The germline gives CDR1 MDHEN, CDR2 SYDVKM. The CDR3 reads CASKGLGVSNQPQHF. CDR3 DNA: TGTGCCAGCAAAGGGCTCGGGGTAAGCAATCAGCCCCAGCATTTT.

The chain uses TRBV28 and TRBJ2-2; TRBD2 agrees at 13 bases. The CDR3 loop spans 15 amino acids. Germline lookup yields CDR1 MDHEN and CDR2 SYDVKM. V lost 7 bases and J lost 6; bases outside the gene matches: 5. CDR3 region: CASTLGLAGAGELFF. The CDR3 region has the DNA TGTGCCAGCACCCTAGGACTAGCGGGAGCCGGGGAGCTGTTTTTT.

The chain combines TRBV11-2 with TRBJ2-2; D call uncertain. The CDR3 loop spans 18 amino acids. Trimming stripped 4 bases from V and 4 bases from J, with 22 bases between. Germline V gene sequence: CDR1 SGHAT, CDR2 FQNNGV. The CDR3 loop is CASSSPSDSSDGTGELFF. CDR3 sequence (DNA): TGTGCCAGCAGCTCGCCATCTGACTCCTCTGATGGCACCGGGGAGCTGTTTTTT.

With regard to this clone: Different DNA sequences within this sample yield the same CDR3. The V call is TRBV27, the J call TRBJ2-7, with 9 bases aligning to TRBD2. The germline gives CDR1 MNHEY, CDR2 SMNVEV (reference sequence). CDR3 length: 15 residues. The junction had 1 base not matched to a gene; V was cut back by 0 bases and J by 1 base. CDR3 residues: CASSLSSGRSYEQYF. In DNA, the CDR3 is TGTGCCAGCAGTTTATCTAGCGGGAGATCCTACGAGCAGTACTTC.

The rearrangement uses TRBV7-6 and TRBJ2-1, with D possibly being TRBD2 (6 bases). The CDR3 sequence is 16 residues long. V lost 4 bases and J 4 bases, leaving 17 bases between the germline ends. From germline, CDR1 is SGHVS and CDR2 FNYEAQ. The CDR3 coding sequence is TGTGCCAGCAGCTACAAAGGTGGCGGGGAATACAATGAGCAGTTCTTC. The encoded protein is CASSYKGGGEYNEQFF.

The V call is TRBV4-1, the J call TRBJ2-7, with TRBD2 as a possible D gene (5 bases). This CDR3 is 15 amino acids long. Germline CDR1 and CDR2: MGHRA and YSYEKL. Trimming took 5 bases from V and 1 from J, leaving 15 bases between them. The CDR3 DNA follows: TGCGCCAGCAGCGACCCTGACGGGAATTCCTACGAGCAGTACTTC. It encodes CASSDPDGNSYEQYF.